Below are 14 T cell receptor beta chains sequenced from a single sample in a study of T cells after yellow fever vaccination. TCRdb passed the 5' RACE reads through MiXCR, listing each CDR3 protein once. Of 90,000 to 150,000 distinct CDR3 sequences listed, about 7.2% are singletons. The starting material was CD4+ T cells sorted from PBMCs, obtained approximately 47 days after the first yellow fever vaccination. Source of these receptors: a man between 18 and 35 years old who received the YFV17D yellow fever vaccine.

This clonotype was counted many times. V usage is TRBV4-3 and J usage is TRBJ2-3; possible D gene TRBD2, 5 bases. CDR3 length: 15 residues. Germline V CDR1 and CDR2: LGHNA, YSLEER. V was shortened by 2 bases and J by 10 bases, with 19 bases between the two germline ends. CDR3 residues: CASSQRWTAARAQYF. The DNA for the CDR3 is TGCGCCAGCAGCCAAAGATGGACCGCCGCGAGGGCGCAGTATTTT.

Remarks on this clonotype: A much larger clone is a single base away; this may be a read error. The rearrangement links TRBV7-2 to TRBJ2-7; 9 positions match TRBD1. The CDR3 length is 15 residues. Per germline, CDR1 SGHTA and CDR2 FQGNSA. CDR3: CASSLVTGGSYGQYV. DNA of the CDR3: TGTGCCAGCAGCTTAGTGACAGGGGGATCCTACGGGCAGTACGTC.

The V and J genes are TRBV5-8 and TRBJ1-3; a weak D match, TRBD1 (6 bases). In germline, CDR1 is SGHTS, CDR2 YDEGEE. This CDR3 comprises 16 residues. V shed 2 bases and J shed 0 bases, with 12 bases lying between them. The CDR3 DNA sequence: TGTGCCAGCAGCTTATATGGACAGAACTCTGGAAACACCATATATTTT. Translated: CASSLYGQNSGNTIYF.

This clonotype showed up just a few times. V usage is TRBV20-1 and J usage is TRBJ2-4; TRBD1 aligns across 7 bases. Per germline, CDR1 DFQATT and CDR2 SNEGSKA (reference sequence). This CDR3 has 15 residues. Unmatched junction bases numbered 10, after V lost 3 bases and J lost 5 bases. The CDR3, as DNA: TGCAGTGCTAGCAACCCCGGACAGGTCCAAAACATTCAGTACTTC. Amino acids: CSASNPGQVQNIQYF.

Ten or more counts support this clonotype. The genes are TRBV5-1 and TRBJ2-2; D remains ambiguous. V shed 4 bases and J shed 5 bases, with 6 bases lying between them. Germline-derived CDR1 and CDR2 are SGHRS and YFSETQ. This CDR3 is 12 amino acids long. The CDR3 coding sequence is TGCGCCAGCAGCCCCGAAACCGGGGAGCTGTTTTTT. It is translated as CASSPETGELFF.

Comment on this clonotype: A much larger clone is a single base away; this may be a read error. This CDR3 fails to terminate in the conserved phenylalanine or tryptophan, so it likely reflects a read error. The J gene is TRBJ1-4, the V gene TRBV5-1; 9 positions agree with TRBD1. The CDR3 length is 14 residues. Germline values: CDR1 SGHRS, CDR2 YFSETQ. J was trimmed by 5 bases and V by 5 bases; bases with no gene match: 4. The CDR3 DNA reads as TGCGCCAGCAGGCCCGGGACAGGGAATGAAAAACTGTTTCTT. Encoded protein: CASRPGTGNEKLFL.

The chain carries TRBV12-3 or TRBV12-4 and TRBJ2-7; TRBD1 might be the D (6 bases). V was cut by 1 base and J by 3 bases, with 13 bases left in between. The CDR3 sequence is 15 residues long. Written as DNA, the CDR3 is TGTGCCAGCAGTTTAGAGGACAGAGGGTACTACGAGCAGTACTTC. This sequence encodes CASSLEDRGYYEQYF.

V gene TRBV7-8 combines with J gene TRBJ1-3; no clear D. Germline CDR1 SGHVS, CDR2 FQNEAQ. V was trimmed by 2 bases and J by 8 bases, leaving 13 bases between them. This CDR3 has 14 amino acids. The CDR3 region has the DNA TGTGCCAGCAGCTTACGGGAGGCAGCCCACACCATATATTTT. Amino acid sequence: CASSLREAAHTIYF.

This clonotype was counted between two and nine times. CDR3 DNA: TGCAGCGTTGATAGTGCGGGGGGCGAGGGTGGCTACACCTTC. This codes for CSVDSAGGEGGYTF. The chain combines TRBV29-1 with TRBJ1-2, with D perhaps TRBD1 (6 bases). Germline V gene lookup returns CDR1 SQVTM and CDR2 ANQGSEA. The CDR3 spans 14 residues. Trimming pared 3 bases from V and 7 bases from J, leaving 18 bases between.

Ten or more counts support this clonotype. The gene calls are TRBV5-1 and TRBJ2-3; 11 nucleotides match TRBD2. The J segment lost 5 bases and the V segment lost 0 bases, leaving 5 bases of the junction unmatched. Germline V gives CDR1 SGHRS, CDR2 YFSETQ. The CDR3 is 16 amino acids. The CDR3 DNA sequence: TGCGCCAGCAGCTTGGCTAGCGGGGGGCGTGGAGATACGCAGTATTTT. As protein: CASSLASGGRGDTQYF.

This chain uses TRBV6-1 with TRBJ2-5; D ambiguous. This CDR3 has 13 residues. Trimming took off 7 bases at V and 7 bases at J, with 16 bases between the two ends. The V gene's germline CDR1 is MNHNS and CDR2 SASEGT. CDR3 coding DNA: TGTGCCAGCACCACCGGACCCGGCGGGACCCAGTACTTC. This translates into CASTTGPGGTQYF.

This clonotype was detected only a few times. The chain links TRBV7-2 to TRBJ2-3; possible D gene TRBD1, 5 bases. The CDR3 loop spans 14 amino acids. Per germline, CDR1 SGHTA and CDR2 FQGNSA. The ends were cut back, 2 bases at V and 4 bases at J, with 10 bases in the middle. The CDR3 reads CASSLSRQPDTQYF. CDR3 DNA sequence: TGTGCCAGCAGCTTATCCAGACAGCCAGATACGCAGTATTTT.

This clonotype was seen many times. The V call is TRBV27, the J call TRBJ1-6; TRBD1 might be the D (6 bases). V was pared by 4 bases and J by 5 bases, with 15 bases between. Germline V lookup: CDR1 MNHEY, CDR2 SMNVEV (reference sequence). The CDR3 has 16 residues. CDR3 sequence reads: CASSSIFRTDNSPLHF. The DNA for the CDR3 is TGTGCCAGCAGTTCGATTTTTAGGACAGATAATTCACCCCTCCACTTT.

This clonotype was detected ten times or more. As DNA, the CDR3 is TGTGCCAGCAGCCCCGGGACGGCAAGGGGGACAGATACGCAGTATTTT. Translated: CASSPGTARGTDTQYF. The rearrangement uses TRBV7-7 and TRBJ2-3; tentatively, D is TRBD1 (6 bases). Germline CDR1 reads SSHAT; CDR2 reads FNYEAQ (reference sequence). The CDR3 runs to 16 residues. V was pared by 5 bases and J by 3 bases, with 18 bases between. Looking up the rest from reference TRBV7-7 and TRBJ2-3 gives the full variable domain: GAGVSQSPRYKVTKRGQDVTLRCDPISSHATLYWYQQALGQGPEFLTYFNYEAQPDKSGLPSDRFSAERPEGSISTLTIQRTEQRDSAMYRCASSPGTARGTDTQYFGPGTRLTVL.